One and the same sample provided the 14 T cell receptor beta chains below, sequenced in a study of sequential checkpoint blockade in melanoma (dated by TCRdb to about 2019). The treatment or condition label here, explained by the study, means: randomized to nivolumab then ipilimumab (arm A) or the reverse (arm B). The library was obtained by the immunoSEQ multiplex PCR assay. Not all clones reach the TCRdb copy of this immuneACCESS table, which keeps in-frame sequences only. Checked studies attribute under half of the gap to unresolved V genes and leave the rest unexplained. Counted in this sample were some 25,000 clones; roughly 77% of them appeared once. Clones ranked in the top ten supply 13% of the sample. The specimen comprised CD8+ T cells sorted from blood (inferred from file names), sampled from a patient given nivolumab and ipilimumab in sequence. The receptor source for this set is a human donor with melanoma.

CDR3 nucleotides: TGTGCCAGCAGCGGTCTAGCGGGGGGAAACACCGGGGAGCTGTTTTTT. Encoded protein: CASSGLAGGNTGELFF. The rearrangement joins TRBV2 to TRBJ2-2; 11 nucleotides match TRBD2. Trimming removed 6 bases from V and 2 bases from J; junction bases left unmatched: 5. The CDR3 has 16 residues. CDR1 and CDR2 from the germline V gene are SNHLY and FYNNEI.

The V and J genes are TRBV4-2 and TRBJ1-1, with TRBD1 identical over 9 bases. The V and J ends lost 4 bases and 2 bases, in that order; junction bases with no gene match: 11. The CDR3 loop spans 17 amino acids. The V gene's germline CDR1 is LGHNA and CDR2 YNFKEQ. The DNA of the CDR3 is TGTGCCAGCAGCCTCGCTGGGACAGGGTATGGAAACACTGAAGCTTTCTTT. Its translation: CASSLAGTGYGNTEAFF.

The rearrangement links TRBV5-6 to TRBJ1-1, with 7 nucleotides matching TRBD1. Trimming took 4 bases from V and 1 from J; bases not matched to a gene: 7. Germline CDR1 and CDR2: SGHDT and YYEEEE. The CDR3 length is 15 residues. The CDR3 DNA reads TGTGCCAGCAGCCCCCCGGACAGGAAGAACACTGAAGCTTTCTTT. It specifies CASSPPDRKNTEAFF.

The chain couples TRBV5-4 to TRBJ1-6; 7 positions match TRBD1. The CDR3 loop spans 14 amino acids. After removal of 4 bases from V and 11 bases from J, the junction contained 9 bases not matched to a gene. CDR1 and CDR2 from the germline V gene are SGHNT and YYREEE (reference sequence). CDR3 DNA sequence: TGTGCCAGCAGCCGAACAGGGGATGGTCCACCCCTCCACTTT. Residues: CASSRTGDGPPLHF.

The chain is built from TRBV29-1 and TRBJ1-2, with 9 bases aligning to TRBD1. Germline V CDR1 and CDR2: SQVTM, ANQGSEA. CDR3 size: 14 residues. Trimming took 6 bases from V and 4 from J; bases not matched to a gene: 9. CDR3 residues: CSVVTGGDGYGYTF. The CDR3 DNA reads as TGCAGCGTCGTAACAGGGGGCGACGGCTATGGCTACACCTTC.

This clone appeared a single time. The chain links TRBV29-1 to TRBJ2-3; tentative D call: TRBD1 (6 bases). Germline CDR1 SQVTM, CDR2 ANQGSEA. V shed 3 bases and J shed 1 base, with 17 bases lying between them. The CDR3 length is 16 residues. In DNA form, the CDR3 reads TGCAGCGTTGATGTCCTGATACAGGGTGGCACAGATACGCAGTATTTT. Its translation is CSVDVLIQGGTDTQYF.

The rearrangement uses TRBV4-1 and TRBJ1-5, with 8 nucleotides matching TRBD1. This CDR3 spans 15 amino acids. J lost 7 bases, V lost 6 bases, and 11 bases had no gene match. Germline-derived CDR1 and CDR2 are MGHRA and YSYEKL. The chain's CDR3 is CASRLNQGAGQPQHF. As DNA, the CDR3 is TGCGCCAGCAGACTAAATCAGGGGGCAGGGCAGCCCCAGCATTTT.

V and J are TRBV7-8 and TRBJ1-3; 7 bases fit TRBD1. Germline V lookup: CDR1 SGHVS, CDR2 FQNEAQ. V was pared by 2 bases and J by 4 bases, with 14 bases of the junction left unmatched. CDR3 length: 18 residues. The CDR3 sequence is CASSLISRQGREGNTIYF. As DNA, the CDR3 is TGTGCCAGCAGCTTAATTTCACGACAGGGCCGTGAAGGAAACACCATATATTTT.

This clone was detected once. The gene calls are TRBV29-1 and TRBJ2-5, with TRBD1 identical over 8 bases. CDR3 length equals 15 residues. V lost 2 bases and J lost 4; bases outside the gene matches: 9. The germline gives CDR1 SQVTM, CDR2 ANQGSEA. The CDR3 region is CSVELVTGVSETQYF. As DNA, the CDR3 is TGCAGCGTTGAACTGGTGACAGGGGTTTCAGAGACCCAGTACTTC.

CDR3 protein: CASRDRNTGELFF. CDR3 bases: TGTGCCAGTCGGGACAGAAACACCGGGGAGCTGTTTTTT. The gene calls are TRBV2 and TRBJ2-2, with 7 bases aligning to TRBD1. V was pared by 9 bases and J by 2 bases, with 3 bases of the junction left unmatched. The CDR3 covers 13 residues. Germline V gene sequence: CDR1 SNHLY, CDR2 FYNNEI. Variable domain in full (rest from reference TRBV2 and TRBJ2-2): EPEVTQTPSHQVTQMGQEVILRCVPISNHLYFYWYRQILGQKVEFLVSFYNNEISEKSEIFDDQFSVERPDGSNFTLKIRSTKLEDSAMYFCASRDRNTGELFFGEGSRLTVL.

In its sample, this clone was seen a few times. This chain links TRBV27 with TRBJ1-2; the match to TRBD1 covers 8 bases. Trimming took 5 bases from V and 5 from J; bases not matched to a gene: 4. This CDR3 spans 13 amino acids. CDR1 is MNHEY and CDR2 is SMNVEV in the germline V gene (reference sequence). The DNA for the CDR3 is TGTGCCAGCAGTCAGGGGGCATTGTATGGCTACACCTTC. Translated: CASSQGALYGYTF.

As to this clone: One junction end does not reproduce the germline sequence, and a read error may be involved. The chain joins TRBV7-3 to TRBJ1-4; D remains ambiguous. The CDR3 has 13 residues. Germline loops: CDR1 SGHTA, CDR2 FQGTGA. CDR3 in DNA: TGCGCCAGCAGCCTAGACGGTGGTGAAAAACTGTTTTTT. It codes for CASSLDGGEKLFF.

The gene calls are TRBV6-6 and TRBJ2-7; the match to TRBD2 covers 7 bases. The germline V gene has CDR1 MNHNY and CDR2 SVGAGI (reference sequence). The CDR3 covers 11 residues. V trimming: 6 bases; J trimming: 11 bases; junction bases outside the gene matches: 7. The CDR3 spells CASRSRGEEYF. In nucleotides, the CDR3 is TGTGCCAGCAGATCCCGGGGGGAAGAGTACTTC.

V and J are TRBV29-1 and TRBJ2-3; 8 bases map to TRBD1. J gave up 5 bases and V 4 bases, and 14 bases lay outside the gene matches. Germline loops: CDR1 SQVTM, CDR2 ANQGSEA. This CDR3 is 16 amino acids long. The CDR3 coding sequence is TGCAGCGTTGGCCTCGGAGGGCAGGGGGCTGTAGATACGCAGTATTTT. This encodes CSVGLGGQGAVDTQYF.